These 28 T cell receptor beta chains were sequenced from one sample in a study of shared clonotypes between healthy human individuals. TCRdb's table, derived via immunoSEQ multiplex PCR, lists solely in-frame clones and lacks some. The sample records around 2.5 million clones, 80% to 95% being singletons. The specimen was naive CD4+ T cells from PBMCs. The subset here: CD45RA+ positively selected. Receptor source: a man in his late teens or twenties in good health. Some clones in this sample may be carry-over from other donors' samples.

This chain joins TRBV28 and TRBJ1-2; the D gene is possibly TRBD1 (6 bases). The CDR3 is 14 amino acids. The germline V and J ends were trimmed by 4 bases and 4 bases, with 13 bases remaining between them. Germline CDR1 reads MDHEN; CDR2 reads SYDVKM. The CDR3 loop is CASSSQGWSYGYTF. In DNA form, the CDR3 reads TGTGCCAGCAGTTCACAGGGCTGGAGCTATGGCTACACCTTC.

This CDR3 is CASSLGGLEETQYF. Written as DNA, the CDR3 is TGCGCCAGCAGCCTAGGGGGCCTGGAAGAGACCCAGTACTTC. The rearrangement uses TRBV5-1 and TRBJ2-5; 7 nucleotides line up with TRBD1. CDR1 and CDR2 (germline): SGHRS, YFSETQ. The length of the CDR3 is 14 residues. The J segment lost 3 bases and the V segment lost 4 bases, leaving 6 bases of the junction unmatched.

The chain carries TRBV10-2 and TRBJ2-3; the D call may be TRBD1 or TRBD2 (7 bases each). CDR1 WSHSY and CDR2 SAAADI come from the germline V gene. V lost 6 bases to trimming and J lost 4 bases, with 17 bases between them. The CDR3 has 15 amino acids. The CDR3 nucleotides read TGCGCCAGCAGGGGGGGAGGGGGCAGGGCAGATACGCAGTATTTT. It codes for CASRGGGGRADTQYF.

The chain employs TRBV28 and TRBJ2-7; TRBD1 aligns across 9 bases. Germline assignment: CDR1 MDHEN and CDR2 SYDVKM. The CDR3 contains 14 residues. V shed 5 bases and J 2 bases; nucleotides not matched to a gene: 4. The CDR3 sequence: CASSIRQGAYEQYF. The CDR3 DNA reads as TGTGCCAGCAGTATAAGACAGGGGGCCTACGAGCAGTACTTC.

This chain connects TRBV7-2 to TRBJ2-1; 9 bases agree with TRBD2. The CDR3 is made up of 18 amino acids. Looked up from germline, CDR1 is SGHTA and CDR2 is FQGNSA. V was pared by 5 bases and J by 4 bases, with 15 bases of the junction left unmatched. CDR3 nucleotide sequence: TGTGCCAGCAGCCCGAGGGGTTCCTTCGCGGGAGGGTACAATGAGCAGTTCTTC. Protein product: CASSPRGSFAGGYNEQFF.

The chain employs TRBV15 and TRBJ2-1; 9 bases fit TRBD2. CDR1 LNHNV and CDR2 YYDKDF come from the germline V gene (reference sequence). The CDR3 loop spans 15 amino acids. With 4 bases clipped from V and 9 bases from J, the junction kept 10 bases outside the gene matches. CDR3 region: CATSTAGGPGGEQFF. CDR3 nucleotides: TGTGCCACCAGCACGGCGGGAGGGCCGGGAGGTGAGCAGTTCTTC.

CDR3 DNA sequence: TGTGCCAGCAGTGGGCTAAACCAAGAGACCCAGTACTTC. Its translation: CASSGLNQETQYF. The rearrangement joins TRBV6-1 to TRBJ2-5; D gene unclear. From germline, CDR1 is MNHNS and CDR2 SASEGT. CDR3 length equals 13 residues. Deletions cut 4 bases from V and 0 bases from J, with 6 bases between.

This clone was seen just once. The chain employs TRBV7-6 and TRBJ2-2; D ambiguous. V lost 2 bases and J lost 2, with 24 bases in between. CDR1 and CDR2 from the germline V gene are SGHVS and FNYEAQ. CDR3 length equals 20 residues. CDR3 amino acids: CASSLKEKPLVSNNTGELFF. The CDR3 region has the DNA TGTGCCAGCAGCTTAAAGGAGAAGCCTCTCGTTTCAAACAACACCGGGGAGCTGTTTTTT.

As DNA, the CDR3 is TGTGCCAGCTCCAATAAGGGCGGCTACACCTTC. Protein sequence: CASSNKGGYTF. The rearrangement joins TRBV14 to TRBJ1-2; D unresolved. Per germline, CDR1 SGHDN and CDR2 FVKESK. The CDR3 extends over 11 amino acids. V lost 8 bases and J 8 bases, leaving 12 bases between the germline ends.

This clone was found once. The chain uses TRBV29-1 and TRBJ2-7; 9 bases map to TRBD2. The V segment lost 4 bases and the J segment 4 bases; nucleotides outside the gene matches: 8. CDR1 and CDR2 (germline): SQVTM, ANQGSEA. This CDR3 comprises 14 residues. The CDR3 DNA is TGCAGCGTTGGCGGGAGGGCCGGTCTTTACGAGCAGTACTTC. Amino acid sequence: CSVGGRAGLYEQYF.

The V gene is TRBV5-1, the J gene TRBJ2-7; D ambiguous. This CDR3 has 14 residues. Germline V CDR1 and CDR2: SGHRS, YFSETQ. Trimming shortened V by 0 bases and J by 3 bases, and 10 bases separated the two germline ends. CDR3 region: CASSLGRDNYEQYF. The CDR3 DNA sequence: TGCGCCAGCAGCTTGGGAAGAGATAACTACGAGCAGTACTTC.

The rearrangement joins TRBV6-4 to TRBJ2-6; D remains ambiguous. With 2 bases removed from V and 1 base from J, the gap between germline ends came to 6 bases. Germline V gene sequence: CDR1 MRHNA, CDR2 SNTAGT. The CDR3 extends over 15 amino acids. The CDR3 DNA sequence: TGTGCCAGCAGTGACGGTGTATCTGGGGCCAACGTCCTGACTTTC. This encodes CASSDGVSGANVLTF.

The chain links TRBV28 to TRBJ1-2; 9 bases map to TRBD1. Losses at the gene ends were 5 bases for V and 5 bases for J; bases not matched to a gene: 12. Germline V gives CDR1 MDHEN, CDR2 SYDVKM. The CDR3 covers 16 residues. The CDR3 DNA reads TGTGCCAGCAGTCCCGCTACGGGACAGGGTGATTATGGCTACACCTTC. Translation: CASSPATGQGDYGYTF.

CDR3 in amino acids: CASSGHNTGGATSEAFF. CDR3 DNA sequence: TGTGCCAGCAGTGGCCATAACACCGGGGGGGCTACTAGTGAAGCTTTCTTT. The chain uses TRBV2 and TRBJ1-1, with D perhaps matching TRBD1 (6 bases). Per the germline V gene, CDR1 is SNHLY and CDR2 is FYNNEI. Trimming cost V 4 bases and J 7 bases, with 25 bases left between them. The CDR3 length is 17 residues.

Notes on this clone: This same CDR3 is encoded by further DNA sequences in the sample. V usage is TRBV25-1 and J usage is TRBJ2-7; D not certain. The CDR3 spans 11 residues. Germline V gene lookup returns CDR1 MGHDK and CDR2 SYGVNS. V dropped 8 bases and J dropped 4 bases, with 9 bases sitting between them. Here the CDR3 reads CASGDFYEQYF. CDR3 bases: TGTGCCAGCGGGGATTTTTACGAGCAGTACTTC.

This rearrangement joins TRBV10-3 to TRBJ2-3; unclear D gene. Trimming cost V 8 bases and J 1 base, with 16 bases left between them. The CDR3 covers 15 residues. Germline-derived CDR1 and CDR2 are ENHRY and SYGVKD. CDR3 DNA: TGTGCCATCTCCCCGTCCCCGGGTGGCACAGATACGCAGTATTTT. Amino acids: CAISPSPGGTDTQYF.

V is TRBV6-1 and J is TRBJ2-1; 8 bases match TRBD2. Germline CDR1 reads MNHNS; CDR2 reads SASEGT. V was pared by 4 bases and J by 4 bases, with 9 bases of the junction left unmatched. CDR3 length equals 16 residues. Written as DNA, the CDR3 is TGTGCCAGCAGTGCTGAAAGCGGGAGTTGGTACAATGAGCAGTTCTTC. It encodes CASSAESGSWYNEQFF.

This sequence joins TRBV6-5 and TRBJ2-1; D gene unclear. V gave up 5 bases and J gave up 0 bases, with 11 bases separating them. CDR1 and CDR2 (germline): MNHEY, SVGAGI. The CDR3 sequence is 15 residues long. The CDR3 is CASSPFISSYNEQFF. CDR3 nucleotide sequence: TGTGCCAGCAGTCCGTTCATTAGCTCCTACAATGAGCAGTTCTTC.

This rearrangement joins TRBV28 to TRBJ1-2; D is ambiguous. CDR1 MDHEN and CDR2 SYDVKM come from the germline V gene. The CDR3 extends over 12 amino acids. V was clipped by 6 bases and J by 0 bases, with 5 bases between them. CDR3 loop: CASRGTNYGYTF. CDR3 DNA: TGTGCCAGCAGGGGGACTAACTATGGCTACACCTTC.

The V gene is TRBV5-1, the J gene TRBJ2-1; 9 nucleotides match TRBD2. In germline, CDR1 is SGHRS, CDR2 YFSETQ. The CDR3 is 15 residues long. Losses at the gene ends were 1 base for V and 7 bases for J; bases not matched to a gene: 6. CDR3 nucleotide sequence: TGCGCCAGCAGCTTGTTAGCGGGAGAAACGAATGAGCAGTTCTTC. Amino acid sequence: CASSLLAGETNEQFF. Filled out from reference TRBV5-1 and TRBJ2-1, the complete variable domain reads KAGVTQTPRYLIKTRGQQVTLSCSPISGHRSVSWYQQTPGQGLQFLFEYFSETQRNKGNFPGRFSGRQFSNSRSEMNVSTLELGDSALYLCASSLLAGETNEQFFGPGTRLTVL.

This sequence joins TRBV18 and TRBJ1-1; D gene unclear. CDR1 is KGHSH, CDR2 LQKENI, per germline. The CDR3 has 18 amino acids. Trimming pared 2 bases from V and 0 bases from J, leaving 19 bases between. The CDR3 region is CASSPYKIKVGLNTEAFF. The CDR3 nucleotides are TGTGCCAGCTCACCATACAAAATAAAAGTAGGACTGAACACTGAAGCTTTCTTT.

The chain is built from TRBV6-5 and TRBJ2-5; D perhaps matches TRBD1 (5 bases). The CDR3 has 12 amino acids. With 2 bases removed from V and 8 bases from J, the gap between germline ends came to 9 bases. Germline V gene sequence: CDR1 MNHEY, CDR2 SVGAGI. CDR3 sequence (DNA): TGTGCCAGCAGTTACCCCCAGGGAACCCAGTACTTC. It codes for CASSYPQGTQYF.

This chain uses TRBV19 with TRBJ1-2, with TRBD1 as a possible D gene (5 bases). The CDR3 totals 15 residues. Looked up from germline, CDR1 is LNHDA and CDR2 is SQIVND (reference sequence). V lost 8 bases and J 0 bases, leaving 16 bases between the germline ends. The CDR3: CASRRGAPSNYGYTF. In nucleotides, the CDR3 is TGTGCCAGTCGACGTGGGGCACCTTCTAACTATGGCTACACCTTC. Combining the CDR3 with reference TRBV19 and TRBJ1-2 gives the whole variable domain DGGITQSPKYLFRKEGQNVTLSCEQNLNHDAMYWYRQDPGQGLRLIYYSQIVNDFQKGDIAEGYSVSREKKESFPLTVTSAQKNPTAFYLCASRRGAPSNYGYTFGSGTRLTVV.

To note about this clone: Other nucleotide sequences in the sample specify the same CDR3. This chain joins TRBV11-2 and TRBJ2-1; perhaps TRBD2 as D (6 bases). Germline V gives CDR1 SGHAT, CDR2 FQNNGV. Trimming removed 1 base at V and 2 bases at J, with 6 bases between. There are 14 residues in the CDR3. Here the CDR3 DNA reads TGTGCCAGCAGCTTAGCGGGAGCCTACAATGAGCAGTTCTTC. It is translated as CASSLAGAYNEQFF.

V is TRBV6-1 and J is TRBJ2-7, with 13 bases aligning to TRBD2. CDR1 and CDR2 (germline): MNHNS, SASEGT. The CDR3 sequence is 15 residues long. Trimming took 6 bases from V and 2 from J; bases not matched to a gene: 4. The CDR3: CASRRTSGRAYEQYF. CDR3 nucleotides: TGTGCCAGCAGGAGAACTAGCGGGAGGGCCTACGAGCAGTACTTC.

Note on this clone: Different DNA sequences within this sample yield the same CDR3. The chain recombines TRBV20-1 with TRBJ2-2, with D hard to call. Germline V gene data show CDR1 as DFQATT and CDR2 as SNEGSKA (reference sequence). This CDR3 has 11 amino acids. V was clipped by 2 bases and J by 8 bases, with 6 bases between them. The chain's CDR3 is CSARKTGELFF. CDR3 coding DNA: TGCAGTGCTAGAAAAACTGGGGAGCTGTTTTTT.

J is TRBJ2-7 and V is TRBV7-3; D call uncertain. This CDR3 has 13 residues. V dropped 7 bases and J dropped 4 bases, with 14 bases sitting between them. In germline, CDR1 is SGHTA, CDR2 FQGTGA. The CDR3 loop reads CASTPGSTYEQYF. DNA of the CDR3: TGTGCCAGCACCCCTGGCAGTACGTACGAGCAGTACTTC.

The DNA for the CDR3 is TGTGCCAGCCGCAGGGCGAGTAATGAAAAACTGTTTTTT. The encoded protein is CASRRASNEKLFF. The chain is built from TRBV27 and TRBJ1-4; a possible D gene is TRBD1 (5 bases). Between the trimmed V and J ends, which lost 8 bases and 4 bases, there was a span of 11 bases. The CDR3 consists of 13 residues. Germline CDR1 reads MNHEY; CDR2 reads SMNVEV (reference sequence).